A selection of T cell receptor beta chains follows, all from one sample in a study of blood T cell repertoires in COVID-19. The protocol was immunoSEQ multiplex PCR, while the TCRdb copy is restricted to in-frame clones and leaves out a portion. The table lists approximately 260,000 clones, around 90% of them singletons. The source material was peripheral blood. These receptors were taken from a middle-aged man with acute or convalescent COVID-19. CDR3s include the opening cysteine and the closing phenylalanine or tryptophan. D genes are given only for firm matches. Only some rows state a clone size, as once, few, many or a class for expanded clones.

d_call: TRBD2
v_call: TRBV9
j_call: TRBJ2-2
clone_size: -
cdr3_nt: TGTGCCAGCAGCGTTGGGACTAGCCTGGGCGGGGAGCTGTTTTTT
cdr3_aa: CASSVGTSLGGELFF

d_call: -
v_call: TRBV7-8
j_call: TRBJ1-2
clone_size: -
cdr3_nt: TGTGCCAGCAGCCCCACTCGGACATATAACTATGGCTACACCTTC
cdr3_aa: CASSPTRTYNYGYTF

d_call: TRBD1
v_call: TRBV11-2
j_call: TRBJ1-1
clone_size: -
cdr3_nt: TGTGCCAGCAGGGCGGGACAGCTGAACACTGAAGCTTTCTTT
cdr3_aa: CASRAGQLNTEAFF

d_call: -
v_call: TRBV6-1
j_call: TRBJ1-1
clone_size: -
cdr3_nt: TGTGCCAGCAGTGAATCGCCCGGTGAAGCTTTCTTT
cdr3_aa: CASSESPGEAFF

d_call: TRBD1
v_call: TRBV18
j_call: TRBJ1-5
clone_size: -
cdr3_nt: TGTGCCAGCTCACCACAGGGGGCGCAGGGCAATCAGCCCCAGCATTTT
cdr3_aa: CASSPQGAQGNQPQHF

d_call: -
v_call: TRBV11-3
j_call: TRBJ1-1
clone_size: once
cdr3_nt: TGTGCCAGCAGCTTAGATCAGGGGACTGAAGCTTTCTTT
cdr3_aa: CASSLDQGTEAFF

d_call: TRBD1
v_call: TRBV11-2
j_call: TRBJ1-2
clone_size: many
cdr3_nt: TGTGCCAGCAGCTTCGACAGGGTTGGCTACACCTTC
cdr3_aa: CASSFDRVGYTF

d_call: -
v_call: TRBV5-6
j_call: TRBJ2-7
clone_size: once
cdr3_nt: TGTGCCAGCAGCACGGACACAACCTACGAGCAGTACTTC
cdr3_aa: CASSTDTTYEQYF

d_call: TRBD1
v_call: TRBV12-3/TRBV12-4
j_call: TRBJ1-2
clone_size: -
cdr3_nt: TGTGCCAGCAGTCGGGGACAGGGGGCAAGCTACACCTTC
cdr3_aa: CASSRGQGASYTF

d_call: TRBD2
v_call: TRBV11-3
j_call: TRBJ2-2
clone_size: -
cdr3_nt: TGTGCCAGCAGTAGCCTAGCGGGGGCGGGGGAGCTGTTTTTT
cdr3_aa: CASSSLAGAGELFF

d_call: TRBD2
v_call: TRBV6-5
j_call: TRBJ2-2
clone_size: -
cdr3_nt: TGTGCCAGCAGACCTCAGCGGGGGAACACCGGGGAGCTGTTTTTT
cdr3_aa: CASRPQRGNTGELFF

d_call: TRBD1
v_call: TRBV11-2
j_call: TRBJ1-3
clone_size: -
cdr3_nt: TGTGCCAGCAGCTTAGTGGGACAGTACCTCTCTGGAAACACCATATATTTT
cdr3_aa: CASSLVGQYLSGNTIYF

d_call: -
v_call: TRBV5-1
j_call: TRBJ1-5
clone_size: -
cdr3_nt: TGCGCCAGCAGCTTGGCCAGTGATCAGCCCCAGCATTTT
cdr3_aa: CASSLASDQPQHF

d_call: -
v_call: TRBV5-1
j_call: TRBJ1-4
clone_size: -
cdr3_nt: TGCGCCAGCAGCTTGGGCAGCGGCGAAAAACTGTTTTTT
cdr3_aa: CASSLGSGEKLFF

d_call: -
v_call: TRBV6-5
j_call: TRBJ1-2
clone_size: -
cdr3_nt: TGTGCCAGCAGCCATCGGAGGAGGGCGACTGGCTACACCTTC
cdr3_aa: CASSHRRRATGYTF

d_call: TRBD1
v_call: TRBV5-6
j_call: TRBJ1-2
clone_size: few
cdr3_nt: TGTGCCAGCAGCTATGGACAGGGGAGACCTAACTATGGCTACACCTTC
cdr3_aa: CASSYGQGRPNYGYTF

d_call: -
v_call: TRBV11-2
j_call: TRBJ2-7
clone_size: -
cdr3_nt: TGTGCCAGCAGCTTAGATCAAATCACCTACGAGCAGTACTTC
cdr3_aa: CASSLDQITYEQYF

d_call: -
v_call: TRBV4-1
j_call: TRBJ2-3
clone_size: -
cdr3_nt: TGCGCCAGCAGCCATTCCGGTGGGGGGGCCAGCACAGATACGCAGTATTTT
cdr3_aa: CASSHSGGGASTDTQYF

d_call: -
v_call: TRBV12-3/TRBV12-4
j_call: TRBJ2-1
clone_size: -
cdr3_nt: TGTGCCAGCAGTTTATTCCAGGGTAATGAGCAGTTCTTC
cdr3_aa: CASSLFQGNEQFF

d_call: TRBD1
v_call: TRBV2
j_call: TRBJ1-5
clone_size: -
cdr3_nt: TGTGCCAGCGGACAGGGTAGGTTGGAGCCCCAGCATTTT
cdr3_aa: CASGQGRLEPQHF

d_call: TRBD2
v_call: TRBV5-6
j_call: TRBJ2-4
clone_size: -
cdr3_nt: TGTGCCAGCAGCCCCAACACGGGGACTATGGACAACATTCAGTACTTC
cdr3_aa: CASSPNTGTMDNIQYF

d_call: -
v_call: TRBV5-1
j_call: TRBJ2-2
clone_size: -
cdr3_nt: TGCGCCAGCAGCTTGAATCTCGGACTGCGAGGCACCGGGGAGCTGTTTTTT
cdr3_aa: CASSLNLGLRGTGELFF

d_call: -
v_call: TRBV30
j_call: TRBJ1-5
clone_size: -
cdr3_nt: TGTGCCTGGAGTGTCCGGAGCAATCAGCCCCAGCATTTT
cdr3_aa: CAWSVRSNQPQHF

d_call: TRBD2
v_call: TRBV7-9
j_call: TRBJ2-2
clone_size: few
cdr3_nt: TGTGCCAGCAGCGTACCTAGCGGGGGAAACACCGGGGAGCTGTTTTTT
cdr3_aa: CASSVPSGGNTGELFF

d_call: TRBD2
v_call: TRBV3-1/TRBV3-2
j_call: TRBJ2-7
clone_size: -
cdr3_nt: TGTGCCAGCGGAGGAGTAGCGGGGGCCGAGCAGTACTTC
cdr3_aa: CASGGVAGAEQYF

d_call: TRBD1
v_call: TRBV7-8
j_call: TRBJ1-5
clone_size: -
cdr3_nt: TGTGCCAGCAGCTGGGGACAGGTCCAGCCCCAGCATTTT
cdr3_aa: CASSWGQVQPQHF

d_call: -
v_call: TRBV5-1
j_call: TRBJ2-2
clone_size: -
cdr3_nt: TGCGCCAGCAGCTCATCGGGGGCCGGGGAGCTGTTTTTT
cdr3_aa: CASSSSGAGELFF

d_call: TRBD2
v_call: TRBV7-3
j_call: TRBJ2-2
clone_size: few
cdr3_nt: TGTGCCAGCAGCTCGGGGGGTAGCACCGGGGAGCTGTTTTTT
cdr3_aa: CASSSGGSTGELFF

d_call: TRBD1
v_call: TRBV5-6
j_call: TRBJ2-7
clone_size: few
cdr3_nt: TGTGCCAGCAGCACGATACAGGGGGTGGGCCTCTACGAGCAGTACTTC
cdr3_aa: CASSTIQGVGLYEQYF

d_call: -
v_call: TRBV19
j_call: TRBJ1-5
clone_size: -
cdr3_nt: TGTGCCAGTAGTATCAAAGTTCAGCGGGATCAGCCCCAGCATTTT
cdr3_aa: CASSIKVQRDQPQHF

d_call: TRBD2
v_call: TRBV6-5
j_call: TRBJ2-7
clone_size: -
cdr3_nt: TGTGCCAGCAGGGACCTTAGCGGGGGGTACTACGAGCAGTACTTC
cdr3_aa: CASRDLSGGYYEQYF

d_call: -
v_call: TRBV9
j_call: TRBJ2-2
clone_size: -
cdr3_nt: TGTGCCAGCAGCGTAGGCAGATCTTACACCGGGGAGCTGTTTTTT
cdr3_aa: CASSVGRSYTGELFF

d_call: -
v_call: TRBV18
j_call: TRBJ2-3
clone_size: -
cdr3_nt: TGTGCCAGCTCACCTCGGGCAGGGGGCACAGATACGCAGTATTTT
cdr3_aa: CASSPRAGGTDTQYF

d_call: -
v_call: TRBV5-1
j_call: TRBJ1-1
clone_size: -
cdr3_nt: TGCGCCAGCAGCCGGCGGACAGTCAACACTGAAGCTTTCTTT
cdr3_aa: CASSRRTVNTEAFF

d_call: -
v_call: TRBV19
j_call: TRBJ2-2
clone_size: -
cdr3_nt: TGTGCCAGTAGTCCCCGACACCCCGCGAACACCGGGGAGCTGTTTTTT
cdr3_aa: CASSPRHPANTGELFF

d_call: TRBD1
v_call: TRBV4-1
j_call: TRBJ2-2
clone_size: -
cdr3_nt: TGCGCCAGCAGCCTTAGGACAGGGATAAACACCGGGGAGCTGTTTTTT
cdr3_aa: CASSLRTGINTGELFF

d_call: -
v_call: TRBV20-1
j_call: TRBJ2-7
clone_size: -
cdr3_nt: TGCAGTGCTAGTTCGGGACTGGGCACCTACGAGCAGTACTTC
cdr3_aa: CSASSGLGTYEQYF

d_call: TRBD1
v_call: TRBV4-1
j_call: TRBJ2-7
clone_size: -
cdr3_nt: TGCGCCAGCAGCCAAGATGGGGGGACAGGGAAGTGGTCCTACGAGCAGTACTTC
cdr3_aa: CASSQDGGTGKWSYEQYF

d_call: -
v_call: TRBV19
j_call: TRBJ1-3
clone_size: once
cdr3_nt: TGTGCCAGTAGTTACTCAGGGGCTGGAAACACCATATATTTT
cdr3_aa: CASSYSGAGNTIYF

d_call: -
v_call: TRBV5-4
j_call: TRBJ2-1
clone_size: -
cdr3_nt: TGTGCCAGCAGCGCCGGGACAACCTACAATGAGCAGTTCTTC
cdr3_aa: CASSAGTTYNEQFF

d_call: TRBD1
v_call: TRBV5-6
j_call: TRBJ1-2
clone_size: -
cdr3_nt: TGTGCCAGCAGCTGGGGACAGCTCATTAACTATGGCTACACCTTC
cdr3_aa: CASSWGQLINYGYTF

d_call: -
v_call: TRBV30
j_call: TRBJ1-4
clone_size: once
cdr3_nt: TGTGCCTGGAGTGTACAGCGGGCTAATGAAAAACTGTTTTTT
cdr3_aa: CAWSVQRANEKLFF

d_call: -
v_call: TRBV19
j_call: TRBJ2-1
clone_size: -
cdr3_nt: TGTGCCAGTAGGAATTTGGGGGGTGAGCAGTTCTTC
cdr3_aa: CASRNLGGEQFF

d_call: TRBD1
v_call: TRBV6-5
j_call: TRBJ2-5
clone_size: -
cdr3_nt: TGTGCCAGCAGGGGACAGGCCGTGGAGACCCAGTACTTC
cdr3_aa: CASRGQAVETQYF

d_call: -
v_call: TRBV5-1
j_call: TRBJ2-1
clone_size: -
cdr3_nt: TGCGCCAGCAGCTCATCTTTCGGGTCAGGGCGATCGGATGAGCAGTTCTTC
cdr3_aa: CASSSSFGSGRSDEQFF

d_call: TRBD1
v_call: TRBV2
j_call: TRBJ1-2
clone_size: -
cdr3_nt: TGTGCCAGCAGATTACAGGGGAACTATGGCTACACCTTC
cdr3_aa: CASRLQGNYGYTF

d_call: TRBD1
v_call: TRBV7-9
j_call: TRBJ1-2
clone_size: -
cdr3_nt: TGTGCCAGCAGCGACTGGGACAGGACCAACTATGGCTACACCTTC
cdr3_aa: CASSDWDRTNYGYTF

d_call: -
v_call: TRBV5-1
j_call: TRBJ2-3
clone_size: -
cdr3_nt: TGCGCCAGCAGCTCCCAAGCTGATACGCAGTATTTT
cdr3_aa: CASSSQADTQYF

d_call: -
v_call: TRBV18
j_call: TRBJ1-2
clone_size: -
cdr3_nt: TGTGCCAGCTCACCACCTTCAGATAACTATGGCTACACCTTC
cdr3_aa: CASSPPSDNYGYTF

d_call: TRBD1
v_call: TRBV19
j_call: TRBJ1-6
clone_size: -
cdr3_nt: TGTGCCAGTGGACTAGGACAGGGGGAAAATTCACCCCTCCACTTT
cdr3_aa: CASGLGQGENSPLHF

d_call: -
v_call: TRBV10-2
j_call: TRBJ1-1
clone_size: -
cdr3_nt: TGCGCCAGCAGTGAGAAGGCGGTGAACACTGAAGCTTTCTTT
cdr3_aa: CASSEKAVNTEAFF

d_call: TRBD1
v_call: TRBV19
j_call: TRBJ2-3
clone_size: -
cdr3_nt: TGTGCCAGTAGTCTTCCCCGGGACAGGGGACCAGATACGCAGTATTTT
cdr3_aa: CASSLPRDRGPDTQYF